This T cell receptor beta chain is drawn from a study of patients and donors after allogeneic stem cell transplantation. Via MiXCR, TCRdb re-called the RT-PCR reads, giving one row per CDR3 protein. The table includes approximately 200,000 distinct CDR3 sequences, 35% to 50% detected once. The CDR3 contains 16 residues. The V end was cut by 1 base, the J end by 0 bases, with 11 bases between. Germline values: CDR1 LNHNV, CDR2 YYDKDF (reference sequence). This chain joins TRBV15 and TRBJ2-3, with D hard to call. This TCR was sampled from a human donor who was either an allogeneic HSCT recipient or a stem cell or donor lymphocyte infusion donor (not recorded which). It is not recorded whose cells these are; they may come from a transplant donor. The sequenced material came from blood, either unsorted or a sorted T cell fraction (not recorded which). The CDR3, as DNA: TGTGCCACCAGCAGAGCGCCACCCCAAAGCACAGATACGCAGTATTTT. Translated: CATSRAPPQSTDTQYF.